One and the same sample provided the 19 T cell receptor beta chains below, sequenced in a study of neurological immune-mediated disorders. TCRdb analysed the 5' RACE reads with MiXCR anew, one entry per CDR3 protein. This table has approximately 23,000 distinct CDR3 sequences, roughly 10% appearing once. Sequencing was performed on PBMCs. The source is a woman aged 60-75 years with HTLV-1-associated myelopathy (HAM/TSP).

The CDR3 DNA is TGCAGCGTTGGACAGGGGGCGGTCTATGGCTACACCTTC. It yields the protein CSVGQGAVYGYTF. The rearrangement links TRBV29-1 to TRBJ1-2; TRBD1 matches at 10 bases. This CDR3 has 13 amino acids. Looked up from germline, CDR1 is SQVTM and CDR2 is ANQGSEA. After removal of 4 bases from V and 4 bases from J, the junction contained 3 bases not matched to a gene.

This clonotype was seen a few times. CDR3 residues: CSGQGENYEQYF. CDR3 in DNA: TGCAGTGGACAAGGGGAGAACTACGAGCAGTACTTC. J is TRBJ2-7 and V is TRBV20-1, with D perhaps assigned TRBD1 or TRBD2 (5 bases each). The CDR3 has 12 residues. Germline V CDR1 and CDR2: DFQATT, SNEGSKA (reference sequence). V was shortened by 7 bases and J by 3 bases, with 13 bases between the two germline ends.

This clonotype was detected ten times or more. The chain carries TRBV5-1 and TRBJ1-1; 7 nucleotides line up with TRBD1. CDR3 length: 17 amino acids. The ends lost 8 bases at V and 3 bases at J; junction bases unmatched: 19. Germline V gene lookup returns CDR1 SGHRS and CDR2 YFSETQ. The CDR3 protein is CASNEQGIVSGHTEAFF. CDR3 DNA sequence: TGCGCCAGTAATGAACAGGGGATTGTTAGCGGGCACACTGAAGCTTTCTTT.

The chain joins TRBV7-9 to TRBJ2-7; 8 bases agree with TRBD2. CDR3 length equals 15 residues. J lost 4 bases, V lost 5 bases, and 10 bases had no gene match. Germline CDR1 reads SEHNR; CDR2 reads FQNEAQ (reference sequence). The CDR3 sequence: CASSLYGGDEYEQYF. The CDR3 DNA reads TGTGCCAGCAGCCTTTACGGGGGGGATGAATACGAGCAGTACTTC.

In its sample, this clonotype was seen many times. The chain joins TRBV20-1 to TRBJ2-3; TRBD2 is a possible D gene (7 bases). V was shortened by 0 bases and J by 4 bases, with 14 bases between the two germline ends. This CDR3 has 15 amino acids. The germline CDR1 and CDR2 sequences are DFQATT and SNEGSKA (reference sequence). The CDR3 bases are TGCAGTGCTAGAGATGACGGGGGGCCCCCAGATACGCAGTATTTT. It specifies CSARDDGGPPDTQYF.

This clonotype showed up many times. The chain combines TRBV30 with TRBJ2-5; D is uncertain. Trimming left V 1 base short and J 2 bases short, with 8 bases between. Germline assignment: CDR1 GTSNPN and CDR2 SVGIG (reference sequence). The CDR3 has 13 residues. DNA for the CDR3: TGTGCCTGGAGTGGCGGCGGACAAGAGACCCAGTACTTC. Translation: CAWSGGGQETQYF.

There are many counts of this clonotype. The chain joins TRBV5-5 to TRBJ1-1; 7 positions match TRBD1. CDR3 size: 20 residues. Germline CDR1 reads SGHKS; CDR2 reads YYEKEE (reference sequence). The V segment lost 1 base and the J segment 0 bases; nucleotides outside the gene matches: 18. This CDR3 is CASSLLPQGEGSLMNTEAFF. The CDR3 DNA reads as TGTGCCAGCAGCTTGTTGCCCCAGGGGGAGGGTAGTCTAATGAACACTGAAGCTTTCTTT.

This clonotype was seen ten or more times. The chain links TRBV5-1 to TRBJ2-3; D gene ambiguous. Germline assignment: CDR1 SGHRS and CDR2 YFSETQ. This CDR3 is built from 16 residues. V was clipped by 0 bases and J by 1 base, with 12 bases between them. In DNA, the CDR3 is TGCGCCAGCAGCTTGGACAGCACCTTGGGCACAGATACGCAGTATTTT. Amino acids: CASSLDSTLGTDTQYF.

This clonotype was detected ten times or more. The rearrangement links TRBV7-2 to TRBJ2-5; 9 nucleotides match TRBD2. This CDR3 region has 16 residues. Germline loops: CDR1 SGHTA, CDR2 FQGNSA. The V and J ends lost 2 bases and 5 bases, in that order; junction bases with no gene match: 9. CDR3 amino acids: CASSLLVAGVGETQYF. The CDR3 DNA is TGTGCCAGCAGCTTATTGGTAGCGGGGGTGGGGGAGACCCAGTACTTC.

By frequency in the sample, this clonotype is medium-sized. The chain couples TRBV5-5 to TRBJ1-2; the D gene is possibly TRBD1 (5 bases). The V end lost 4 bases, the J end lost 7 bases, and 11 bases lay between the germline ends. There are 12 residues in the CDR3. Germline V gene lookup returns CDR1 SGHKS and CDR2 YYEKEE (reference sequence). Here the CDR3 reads CASSPGNRGYTF. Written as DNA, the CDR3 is TGTGCCAGCAGCCCAGGGAATCGTGGCTACACCTTC.

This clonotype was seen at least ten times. The CDR3 DNA sequence: TGTGCCACCAGCGGGGACAGGGAGCAAGAGACCCAGTACTTC. It encodes CATSGDREQETQYF. The rearrangement links TRBV15 to TRBJ2-5, with 9 bases lining up with TRBD1. V shed 5 bases, J shed 2 bases, and the junction held 3 bases outside the gene matches. CDR1 is LNHNV and CDR2 is YYDKDF in the germline V gene (reference sequence). The CDR3 has 14 amino acids.

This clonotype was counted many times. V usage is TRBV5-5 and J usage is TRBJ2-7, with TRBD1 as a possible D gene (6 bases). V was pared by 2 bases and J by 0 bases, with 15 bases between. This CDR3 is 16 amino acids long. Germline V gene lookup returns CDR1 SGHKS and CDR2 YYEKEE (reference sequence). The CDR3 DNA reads TGTGCCAGCAGCTTTGACTGGGACATCAGCTCCTACGAGCAGTACTTC. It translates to CASSFDWDISSYEQYF.

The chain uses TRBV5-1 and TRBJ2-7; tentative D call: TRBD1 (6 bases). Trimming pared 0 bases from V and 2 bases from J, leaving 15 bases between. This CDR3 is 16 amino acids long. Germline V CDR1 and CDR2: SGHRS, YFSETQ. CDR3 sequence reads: CASSLVPGEPAYEQYF. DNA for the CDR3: TGCGCCAGCAGCTTGGTGCCAGGGGAACCCGCCTACGAGCAGTACTTC.

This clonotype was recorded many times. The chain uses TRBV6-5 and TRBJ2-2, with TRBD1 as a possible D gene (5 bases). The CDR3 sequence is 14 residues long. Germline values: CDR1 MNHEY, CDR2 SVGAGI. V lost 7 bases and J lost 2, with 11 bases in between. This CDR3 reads CASIRTLNTGELFF. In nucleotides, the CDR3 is TGTGCCAGCATCCGGACACTCAACACCGGGGAGCTGTTTTTT.

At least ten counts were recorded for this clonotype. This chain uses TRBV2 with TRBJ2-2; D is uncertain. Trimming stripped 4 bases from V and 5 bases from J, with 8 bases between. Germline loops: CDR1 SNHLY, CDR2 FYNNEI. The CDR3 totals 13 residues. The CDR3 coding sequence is TGTGCCAGCAGTGTCCAGGATACCGGGGAGCTGTTTTTT. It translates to CASSVQDTGELFF.

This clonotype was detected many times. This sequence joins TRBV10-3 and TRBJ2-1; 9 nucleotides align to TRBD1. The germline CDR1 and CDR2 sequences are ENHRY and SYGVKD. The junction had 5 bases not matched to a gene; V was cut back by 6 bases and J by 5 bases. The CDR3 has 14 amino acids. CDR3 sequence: CAIRGTGRDNEQFF. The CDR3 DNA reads TGTGCCATCAGGGGGACAGGGCGGGACAATGAGCAGTTCTTC.

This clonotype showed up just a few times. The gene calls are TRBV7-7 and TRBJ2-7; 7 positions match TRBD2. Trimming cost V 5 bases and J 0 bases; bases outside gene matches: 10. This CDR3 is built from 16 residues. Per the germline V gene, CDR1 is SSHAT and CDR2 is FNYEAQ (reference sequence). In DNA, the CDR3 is TGTGCCAGCAGCCCCAATACAGCGGGAAGCTCCTACGAGCAGTACTTC. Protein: CASSPNTAGSSYEQYF.

CDR3 sequence: CATSREGQGDSPLHF. The CDR3 DNA is TGTGCCACCAGCAGAGAGGGACAGGGGGATTCACCCCTCCACTTT. V and J are TRBV15 and TRBJ1-6, with 11 positions matching TRBD1. Germline V gene data show CDR1 as LNHNV and CDR2 as YYDKDF (reference sequence). The V and J ends lost 0 bases and 8 bases, in that order; junction bases with no gene match: 0. There are 15 residues in the CDR3.

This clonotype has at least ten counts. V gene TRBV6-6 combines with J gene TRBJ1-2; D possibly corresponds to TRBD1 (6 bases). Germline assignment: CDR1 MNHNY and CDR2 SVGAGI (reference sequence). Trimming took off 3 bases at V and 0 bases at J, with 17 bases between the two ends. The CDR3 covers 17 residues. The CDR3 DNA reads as TGTGCCAGCAGTTATGGGGGGGCCGAGTTATCTAACTATGGCTACACCTTC. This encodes CASSYGGAELSNYGYTF.